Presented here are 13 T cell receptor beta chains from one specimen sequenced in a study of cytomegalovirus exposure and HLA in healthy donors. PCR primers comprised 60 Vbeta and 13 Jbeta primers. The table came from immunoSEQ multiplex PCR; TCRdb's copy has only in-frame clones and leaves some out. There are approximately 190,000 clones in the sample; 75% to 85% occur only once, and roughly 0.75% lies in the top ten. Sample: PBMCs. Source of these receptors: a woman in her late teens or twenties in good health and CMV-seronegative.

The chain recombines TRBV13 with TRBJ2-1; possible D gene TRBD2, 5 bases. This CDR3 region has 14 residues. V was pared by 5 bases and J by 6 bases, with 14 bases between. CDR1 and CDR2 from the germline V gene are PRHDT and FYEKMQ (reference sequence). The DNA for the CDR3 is TGTGCCAGCAGCCCGGGGTCCAGGAGCAATGAGCAGTTCTTC. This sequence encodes CASSPGSRSNEQFF.

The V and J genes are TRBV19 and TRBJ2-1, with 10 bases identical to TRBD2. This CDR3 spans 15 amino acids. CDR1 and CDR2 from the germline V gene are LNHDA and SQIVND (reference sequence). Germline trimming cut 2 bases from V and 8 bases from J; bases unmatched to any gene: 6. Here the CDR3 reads CASSISGGARHEQFF. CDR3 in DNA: TGTGCCAGTAGTATAAGCGGGGGGGCCAGACATGAGCAGTTCTTC.

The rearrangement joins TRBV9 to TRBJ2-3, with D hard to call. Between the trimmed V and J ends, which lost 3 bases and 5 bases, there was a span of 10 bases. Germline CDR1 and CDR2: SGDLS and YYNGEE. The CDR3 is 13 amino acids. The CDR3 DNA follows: TGTGCCAGCAGCGCCCCATCAGAAGATACGCAGTATTTT. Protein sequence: CASSAPSEDTQYF. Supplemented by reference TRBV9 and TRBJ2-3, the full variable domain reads DSGVTQTPKHLITATGQRVTLRCSPRSGDLSVYWYQQSLDQGLQFLIQYYNGEERAKGNILERFSAQQFPDLHSELNLSSLELGDSALYFCASSAPSEDTQYFGPGTRLTVL.

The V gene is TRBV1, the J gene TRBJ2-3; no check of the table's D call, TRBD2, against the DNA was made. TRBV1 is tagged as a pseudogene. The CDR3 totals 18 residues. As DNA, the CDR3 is TGCACCAGCAGCCCATCCGGGACTAGCGGGGCCAGCACAGATACGCAGTATTTT. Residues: CTSSPSGTSGASTDTQYF.

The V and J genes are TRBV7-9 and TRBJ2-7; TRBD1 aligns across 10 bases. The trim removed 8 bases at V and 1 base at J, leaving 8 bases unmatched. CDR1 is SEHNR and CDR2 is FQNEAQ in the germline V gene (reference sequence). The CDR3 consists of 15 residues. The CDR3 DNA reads TGTGCCAGCTCTTGGCCGGGACAGGGGTCCTACGAGCAGTACTTC. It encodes CASSWPGQGSYEQYF.

This CDR3 reads CASSEPSDRGPYEQYF. CDR3 coding DNA: TGTGCCAGCAGTGAACCTTCGGACAGGGGGCCCTACGAGCAGTACTTC. The chain employs TRBV6-1 and TRBJ2-7; 11 bases are a match to TRBD1. Unmatched junction bases numbered 5, after V lost 2 bases and J lost 2 bases. From germline, CDR1 is MNHNS and CDR2 SASEGT. The CDR3 loop spans 16 amino acids.

The DNA for the CDR3 is TGTGCCAGCAGTGAAGTGGCTAGCGGCGGCGAGCAGTACTTC. Residues: CASSEVASGGEQYF. V gene TRBV6-1 combines with J gene TRBJ2-7; 7 nucleotides match TRBD2. The CDR3 extends over 14 amino acids. CDR1 and CDR2 from the germline V gene are MNHNS and SASEGT. After removal of 1 base from V and 6 bases from J, the junction contained 6 bases not matched to a gene.

The DNA of the CDR3 is TGTGCCAGCAGTTTAAGCGGCGTACCCTACGAGCAGTACTTC. It encodes CASSLSGVPYEQYF. The V call is TRBV27, the J call TRBJ2-7; a possible D gene is TRBD2 (5 bases). The germline V gene has CDR1 MNHEY and CDR2 SMNVEV (reference sequence). This CDR3 spans 14 amino acids. V was shortened by 2 bases and J by 2 bases, with 10 bases between the two germline ends.

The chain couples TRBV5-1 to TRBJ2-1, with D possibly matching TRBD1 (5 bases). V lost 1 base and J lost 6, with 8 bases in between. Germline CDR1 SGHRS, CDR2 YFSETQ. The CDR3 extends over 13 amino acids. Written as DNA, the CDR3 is TGCGCCAGCAGCTTGAGGCAGGGCAATGAGCAGTTCTTC. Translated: CASSLRQGNEQFF.

CDR3 nucleotide sequence: TGTGCCAGCACCCCCGGGACAACTATCAACACCATATATTTT. Protein product: CASTPGTTINTIYF. V and J are TRBV7-9 and TRBJ1-3, with a possible D match to TRBD1 (6 bases). This CDR3 contains 14 residues. CDR1 SEHNR and CDR2 FQNEAQ come from the germline V gene (reference sequence). V was shortened by 7 bases and J by 7 bases, with 17 bases between the two germline ends.

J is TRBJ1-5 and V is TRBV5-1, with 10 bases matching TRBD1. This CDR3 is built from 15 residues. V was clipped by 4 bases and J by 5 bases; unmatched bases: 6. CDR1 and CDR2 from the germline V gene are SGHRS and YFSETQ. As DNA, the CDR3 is TGCGCCAGCAGCGTCGGGACAGGGGTTTATCAGCCCCAGCATTTT. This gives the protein CASSVGTGVYQPQHF.

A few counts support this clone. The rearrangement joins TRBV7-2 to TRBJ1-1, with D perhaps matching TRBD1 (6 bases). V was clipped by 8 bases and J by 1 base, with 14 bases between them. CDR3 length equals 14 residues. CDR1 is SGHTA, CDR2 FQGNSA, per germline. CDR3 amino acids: CASYRGRGNTEAFF. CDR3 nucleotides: TGTGCCAGCTATCGGGGCAGGGGGAACACTGAAGCTTTCTTT.

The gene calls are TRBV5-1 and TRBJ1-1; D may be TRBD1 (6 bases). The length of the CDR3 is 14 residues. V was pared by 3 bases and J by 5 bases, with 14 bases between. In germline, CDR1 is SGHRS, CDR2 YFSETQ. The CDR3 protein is CASSYPGEMTEAFF. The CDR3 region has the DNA TGCGCCAGCAGCTATCCAGGGGAGATGACTGAAGCTTTCTTT.